This record looks at one T cell receptor (beta chain) sequence and its context. What it recognizes is unknown. This sample was included in a study of OX40 agonist ivuxolimab in advanced cancers. Study summary: Patients in dose escalation had liver, melanoma, kidney or head and neck cancers.

The assay was immunoSEQ multiplex PCR, and TCRdb's table has in-frame clones only and misses some. Among about 51,000 clones listed, around nine tenths were seen once. General observations from the study: CD8+ T cells averaged more expanded clones than CD4+. Partly responding patients at 0.1-3.0 mg/kg showed some of the smallest clonal expansion. There was clonal expansion of CD4+ and CD8+ blood T cells by week 6 at 0.1 to 3.0 mg/kg.

There are 13 residues in the CDR3. The germline gives CDR1 SGHNT, CDR2 YYREEE (reference sequence). V was clipped by 2 bases and J by 1 base, with 6 bases between them. The specimen comprised CD4+ or CD8+ T cells sorted from blood, sampled in a trial of the OX40 agonist ivuxolimab. The receptor's source is an adult with an advanced solid tumor such as melanoma, head and neck, liver or kidney cancer. This chain uses TRBV5-4 with TRBJ1-1; D unclear. The CDR3 DNA follows: TGTGCCAGCAGCTTAGGACCGAACACTGAAGCTTTCTTT. As protein: CASSLGPNTEAFF. The entire variable domain, with the rest obtained from reference TRBV5-4 and TRBJ1-1, is as follows: ETGVTQSPTHLIKTRGQQVTLRCSSQSGHNTVSWYQQALGQGPQFIFQYYREEENGRGNFPPRFSGLQFPNYSSELNVNALELDDSALYLCASSLGPNTEAFFGQGTRLTVV.